These 6 T cell receptor beta chains were sequenced from one sample in a study of T cell clonality in common variable immunodeficiency. This table comes from immunoSEQ multiplex PCR, and its TCRdb copy is limited to in-frame clones, with some not included. The table lists under 40,000 clones, with no singletons. Material: peripheral blood mononuclear cells. The receptors derive from a person aged 18-70 years in good health.

This clone was seen many times. The CDR3 extends 3 residues past the end of the read, so its final part is completed from the germline J gene. V is TRBV6-1 and J is TRBJ2-3; no clear D gene. The V and J ends lost 2 bases and 3 bases respectively, with 9 bases between them. The CDR3 sequence is 14 residues long. CDR1 MNHNS and CDR2 SASEGT come from the germline V gene. The CDR3 reads CASSEYLLTDTQYF. CDR3 bases read: TGTGCCAGCAGTGAATATCTACTTACAGATACG.

This clone was counted many times. Read coverage stops 3 residues before the CDR3 terminus; the germline J gene supplies the remainder. The J gene is TRBJ2-7, the V gene TRBV5-1, with D tentatively TRBD1 (5 bases). CDR3 size: 18 residues. V was pared by 1 base and J by 2 bases, with 22 bases between. Germline lookup yields CDR1 SGHRS and CDR2 YFSETQ. This CDR3 is CASSLSSSRQHLPYEQYF. The part of the CDR3 DNA that was read is TGCGCCAGCAGCTTGAGTTCTAGTAGACAGCACCTCCCCTACGAG.

This clone was seen repeatedly, ten times or more. The read terminates 3 residues before the CDR3 end, so the remaining end is supplied by the germline J gene. The rearrangement links TRBV4-1 to TRBJ1-1; possible D gene TRBD1, 6 bases. CDR1 and CDR2 from the germline V gene are MGHRA and YSYEKL. The CDR3 loop spans 16 amino acids. The part of the CDR3 DNA that was read is TGCGCCAGCAGCCAAGATATTTCGCAGGGGCTAAGGGAA. Translated, it gives CASSQDISQGLRE. The whole CDR3 protein is CASSQDISQGLREAFF.

This clone was detected ten times or more. The read ends 3 residues shy of where the CDR3 ends; the end is completed using the germline J gene. The chain uses TRBV5-1 and TRBJ2-1; TRBD2 matches at 11 bases. This CDR3 contains 14 residues. Germline values: CDR1 SGHRS, CDR2 YFSETQ. Trimming removed 4 bases from V and 9 bases from J; junction bases left unmatched: 6. The DNA read from the CDR3 is TGCGCCAGCAGCATAGCGGGAGGGCCGGGTGAG. Encoded protein: CASSIAGGPGE. Given in full, the CDR3 is CASSIAGGPGEQFF.

This clone showed up many times. The CDR3 is cut off 3 residues early in the read; its end comes from the germline J gene. This chain links TRBV20-1 with TRBJ1-2; 8 bases are a match to TRBD1. V shed 1 base, J shed 6 bases, and the junction held 10 bases outside the gene matches. CDR3 size: 15 residues. Germline loops: CDR1 DFQATT, CDR2 SNEGSKA (reference sequence). The CDR3 is CSARATQGAYDGYTF. CDR3 bases read: TGCAGTGCTAGAGCTACGCAGGGGGCGTATGATGGC.

This clone was detected ten times or more. Read coverage stops 3 residues before the CDR3 terminus; the germline J gene supplies the remainder. The chain carries TRBV12-3 or TRBV12-4 and TRBJ2-4; D may be TRBD1 (5 bases). Trimming removed 6 bases at V and 9 bases at J, with 18 bases between. This CDR3 comprises 14 residues. The sequenced CDR3 bases are TGTGCCAGCAGGCAGACAGCCTCCCCTTTCATT. Residues: CASRQTASPFI. From start to end, the CDR3 is CASRQTASPFIQYF.